This is a list of T cell receptor beta chains from one sample in a study of blood T cells in healthy people across ages. TCRdb re-called the 5' RACE reads through MiXCR, storing one row per CDR3 protein. This sample has over 700,000 distinct CDR3 sequences, with roughly 50% found just once. The sequenced material came from blood. Every receptor here comes from a man older than 75 in good health. CDR3s include the opening cysteine and the closing phenylalanine or tryptophan. Each record gives: clone size, J gene, D gene, V gene, CDR3 protein, CDR3 DNA. D genes are given only for firm matches. Clone size, where shown, is once, few, many, or a class for clones that have expanded.

clone size: -; J gene: TRBJ2-1; D gene: -; V gene: TRBV11-1; CDR3 protein: CASSSRGGNEQFF; CDR3 DNA: TGTGCCAGCAGCTCTAGGGGCGGGAATGAGCAGTTCTTC
clone size: few; J gene: TRBJ2-7; D gene: TRBD2; V gene: TRBV27; CDR3 protein: CASSKVGLAGSGGRYEQYF; CDR3 DNA: TGTGCCAGCAGCAAGGTTGGACTAGCGGGATCCGGGGGTAGATACGAGCAGTACTTC
clone size: -; J gene: TRBJ1-2; D gene: TRBD1; V gene: TRBV20-1; CDR3 protein: CSAVPGTVDGYTF; CDR3 DNA: TGCAGTGCCGTACCCGGGACAGTGGATGGCTACACCTTC
clone size: few; J gene: TRBJ2-5; D gene: TRBD2; V gene: TRBV6-2/TRBV6-3; CDR3 protein: CASRGLAGSRETQYF; CDR3 DNA: TGTGCCAGCAGGGGACTAGCGGGATCCCGAGAGACCCAGTACTTC
clone size: -; J gene: TRBJ2-3; D gene: -; V gene: TRBV7-3; CDR3 protein: CASSLYGRSGDTQYF; CDR3 DNA: TGTGCCAGCAGCTTATACGGGAGAAGTGGAGATACGCAGTATTTT
clone size: many; J gene: TRBJ2-7; D gene: -; V gene: TRBV11-2; CDR3 protein: CASSSVYEQYF; CDR3 DNA: TGTGCCAGCAGCTCGGTCTACGAGCAGTACTTC
clone size: -; J gene: TRBJ1-1; D gene: -; V gene: TRBV3-1; CDR3 protein: CASTRPGPGGNTEAFF; CDR3 DNA: TGTGCCAGCACCAGACCGGGGCCTGGGGGAAACACTGAAGCTTTCTTT
clone size: -; J gene: TRBJ2-1; D gene: -; V gene: TRBV5-1; CDR3 protein: CASSLAGREEQFF; CDR3 DNA: TGCGCCAGCAGCTTGGCGGGACGAGAAGAGCAGTTCTTC
clone size: -; J gene: TRBJ2-3; D gene: -; V gene: TRBV6-5; CDR3 protein: CASSYVLARPDTQYF; CDR3 DNA: TGTGCCAGCAGTTACGTACTAGCTAGACCAGATACGCAGTATTTT
clone size: few; J gene: TRBJ1-2; D gene: -; V gene: TRBV29-1; CDR3 protein: CSVEVFLSGGYTF; CDR3 DNA: TGCAGCGTTGAGGTATTCCTGAGTGGTGGCTACACCTTC
clone size: -; J gene: TRBJ2-1; D gene: TRBD2; V gene: TRBV29-1; CDR3 protein: CSVGTSGRPEQFF; CDR3 DNA: TGCAGCGTTGGGACTAGCGGGAGGCCTGAGCAGTTCTTC
clone size: -; J gene: TRBJ2-1; D gene: TRBD2; V gene: TRBV12-3/TRBV12-4; CDR3 protein: CASSDLAGGGTDTQFF; CDR3 DNA: TGTGCCAGCAGTGACCTAGCGGGAGGCGGTACAGATACGCAGTTCTTC
clone size: few; J gene: TRBJ2-1; D gene: TRBD1; V gene: TRBV6-1; CDR3 protein: CASSPPGQGLEGSYNEQFF; CDR3 DNA: TGTGCCAGCAGCCCTCCGGGACAGGGACTCGAGGGGTCCTACAATGAGCAGTTCTTC
clone size: -; J gene: TRBJ2-7; D gene: -; V gene: TRBV10-3; CDR3 protein: CAISESWGGTYEQYF; CDR3 DNA: TGTGCCATCAGTGAGTCCTGGGGCGGCACCTACGAGCAGTACTTC
clone size: -; J gene: TRBJ2-5; D gene: TRBD2; V gene: TRBV9; CDR3 protein: CASSVGVTSGYTQYF; CDR3 DNA: TGTGCCAGCAGCGTAGGAGTGACTAGCGGTTACACCCAGTACTTC
clone size: many; J gene: TRBJ2-1; D gene: -; V gene: TRBV7-6; CDR3 protein: CASSSAWSAGDHEQFF; CDR3 DNA: TGTGCCAGCAGCTCCGCCTGGTCGGCCGGGGACCATGAGCAGTTCTTC
clone size: -; J gene: TRBJ2-1; D gene: -; V gene: TRBV12-3/TRBV12-4; CDR3 protein: CASGQAPSSYNEQFF; CDR3 DNA: TGTGCCAGCGGGCAAGCTCCGAGCTCCTACAATGAGCAGTTCTTC
clone size: many; J gene: TRBJ2-5; D gene: -; V gene: TRBV7-7; CDR3 protein: CASSYGLGETQYF; CDR3 DNA: TGTGCTAGCAGCTATGGACTGGGAGAGACCCAGTACTTC
clone size: -; J gene: TRBJ2-3; D gene: -; V gene: TRBV4-1; CDR3 protein: CASSPVVASTDTQYF; CDR3 DNA: TGCGCCAGCAGCCCAGTCGTGGCTAGCACAGATACGCAGTATTTT
clone size: -; J gene: TRBJ2-7; D gene: TRBD2; V gene: TRBV7-3; CDR3 protein: CASSSSGGGEQYF; CDR3 DNA: TGTGCCAGCAGTTCAAGCGGGGGCGGCGAGCAGTACTTC
clone size: -; J gene: TRBJ2-5; D gene: -; V gene: TRBV28; CDR3 protein: CASSSALGGGEETQYF; CDR3 DNA: TGTGCCAGCAGTTCCGCCCTTGGGGGAGGAGAAGAGACCCAGTACTTC